The clone carrying this T cell receptor (beta chain) has just a few counts. Its antigen is not identified. The data belong to a study of T cells after yellow fever vaccination. Study-wide points: Sorted repertoires could include abundant contaminating clonotypes from bulk cells. Reappearance after the booster was seen for most primary-vaccination clones, at 96% CD4 and around 88% CD8.

The TCR cDNA carried a universal primer site and UMIs from 5'RACE template switching. TCRdb reanalysed the 5' RACE reads using MiXCR and keeps one entry per CDR3 protein. The data hold roughly 500,000 distinct CDR3 sequences, with roughly 21% observed a single time. The V and J ends lost 4 bases and 1 base, in that order; junction bases with no gene match: 8. Germline CDR1 is LGHNA and CDR2 is YSLEER. The CDR3 extends over 16 amino acids. The chain links TRBV4-3 to TRBJ2-5; 8 bases map to TRBD2. The clonotype comes from a man between 25 and 39 years old who received the YFV17D yellow fever vaccine. The material sequenced was PBMCs, taken 15 days after the yellow fever booster vaccination. For the CDR3, the DNA is TGCGCCAGCAGCCCCCCTCAGCGGGAGTTCCAAGAGACCCAGTACTTC. Residues: CASSPPQREFQETQYF.